One sample yielded the 4 T cell receptor beta chains listed below, sequenced in a study of blood T cell repertoires in COVID-19. Assay: immunoSEQ multiplex PCR; the TCRdb copy retains only in-frame clones and omits some. The sample yields 45,000 to 50,000 clones, 80% to 85% seen once. Sequenced: peripheral blood. The receptors were sampled from a man in his 60s with active COVID-19.

The count of this clone is one. The chain is built from TRBV5-5 and TRBJ2-7; D remains unclear. The V gene's germline CDR1 is SGHKS and CDR2 YYEKEE (reference sequence). Trimming cost V 0 bases and J 2 bases, with 6 bases left between them. This CDR3 has 13 amino acids. Here the CDR3 reads CASSLGPAYEQYF. The CDR3 DNA reads as TGTGCCAGCAGCTTGGGTCCAGCCTACGAGCAGTACTTC.

The rearrangement links TRBV28 to TRBJ1-1, with a tentative D call TRBD1 (6 bases). Between the trimmed V and J ends, which lost 6 bases and 1 base, there was a span of 12 bases. Germline lookup yields CDR1 MDHEN and CDR2 SYDVKM. The CDR3 spans 14 residues. CDR3: CASRRDTSNTEAFF. CDR3 in DNA: TGTGCCAGCAGGAGGGACACATCGAACACTGAAGCTTTCTTT.

The chain uses TRBV19 and TRBJ2-2; 12 nucleotides align to TRBD1. CDR1 is LNHDA, CDR2 SQIVND, per germline (reference sequence). V lost 8 bases, J lost 5 bases, and 9 bases stayed unmatched. The CDR3 consists of 16 residues. In DNA, the CDR3 is TGTGCCAGTTCCCTTCCGGGACAGGGGGCGACCGGGGAGCTGTTTTTT. Its translation: CASSLPGQGATGELFF.

This chain uses TRBV19 with TRBJ2-7; 7 bases match TRBD1. With 4 bases clipped from V and 7 bases from J, the junction kept 10 bases outside the gene matches. The CDR3 runs to 14 residues. Per germline, CDR1 LNHDA and CDR2 SQIVND (reference sequence). The DNA for the CDR3 is TGTGCCAGTAGTAGAGAATACAGGGGTCGAGAGCAGTACTTC. This codes for CASSREYRGREQYF.